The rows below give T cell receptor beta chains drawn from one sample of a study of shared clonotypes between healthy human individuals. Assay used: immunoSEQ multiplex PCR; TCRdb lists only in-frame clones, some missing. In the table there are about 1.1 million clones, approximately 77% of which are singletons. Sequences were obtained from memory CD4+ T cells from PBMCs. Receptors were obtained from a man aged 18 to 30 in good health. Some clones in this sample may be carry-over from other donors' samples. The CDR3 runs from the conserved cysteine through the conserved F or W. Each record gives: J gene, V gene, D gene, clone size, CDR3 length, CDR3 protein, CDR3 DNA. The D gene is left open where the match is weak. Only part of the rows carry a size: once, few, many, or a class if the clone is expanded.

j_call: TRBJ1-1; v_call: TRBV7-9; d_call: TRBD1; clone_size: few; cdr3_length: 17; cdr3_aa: CASSQKDRGHMNTEAFF; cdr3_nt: TGTGCCAGCAGCCAAAAGGACAGGGGGCACATGAACACTGAAGCTTTCTTT
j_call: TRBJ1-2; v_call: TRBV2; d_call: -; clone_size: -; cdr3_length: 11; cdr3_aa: CASSGAGGYTF; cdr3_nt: TGTGCCAGCAGCGGGGCGGGTGGCTACACCTTC
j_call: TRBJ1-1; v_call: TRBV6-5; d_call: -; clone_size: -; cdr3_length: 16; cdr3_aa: CASSYSRGGAYTEAFF; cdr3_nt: TGTGCCAGCAGTTACTCCCGTGGAGGTGCATACACTGAAGCTTTCTTT
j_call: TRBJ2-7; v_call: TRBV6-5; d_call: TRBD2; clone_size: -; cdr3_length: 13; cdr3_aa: CASRREGLYEQYF; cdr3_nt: TGTGCCAGCCGCCGGGAGGGCCTGTACGAGCAGTACTTC
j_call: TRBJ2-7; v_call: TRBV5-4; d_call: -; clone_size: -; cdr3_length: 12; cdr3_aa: CASSLGRYEQYF; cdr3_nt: TGTGCCAGCAGCTTGGGTCGATACGAGCAGTACTTC
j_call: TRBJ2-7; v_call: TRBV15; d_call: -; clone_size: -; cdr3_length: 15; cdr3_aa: CATSSPLERPYEQYF; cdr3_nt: TGTGCCACCAGCTCCCCGTTGGAGCGTCCTTACGAGCAGTACTTC
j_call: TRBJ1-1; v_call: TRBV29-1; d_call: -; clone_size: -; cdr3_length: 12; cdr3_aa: CSVAGQAIEAFF; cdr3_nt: TGCAGCGTAGCTGGACAAGCGATTGAAGCTTTCTTT
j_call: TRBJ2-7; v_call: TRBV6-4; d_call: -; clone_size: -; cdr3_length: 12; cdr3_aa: CAPRKGNYEQYF; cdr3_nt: TGTGCCCCTCGTAAGGGTAACTACGAGCAGTACTTC
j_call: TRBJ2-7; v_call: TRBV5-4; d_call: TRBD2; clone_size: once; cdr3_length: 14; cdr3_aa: CASSPGGIPYEQYF; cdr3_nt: TGTGCCAGCAGCCCGGGGGGGATCCCCTACGAGCAGTACTTC
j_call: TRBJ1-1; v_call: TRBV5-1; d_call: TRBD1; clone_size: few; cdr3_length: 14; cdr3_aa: CASSGQGVGTEAFF; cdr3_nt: TGCGCCAGCAGCGGTCAGGGGGTCGGCACTGAAGCTTTCTTT
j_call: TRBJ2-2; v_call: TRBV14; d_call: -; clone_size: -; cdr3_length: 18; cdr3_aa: CASSPVNHRERNTGELFF; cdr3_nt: TGTGCCAGCAGCCCGGTGAACCACCGGGAGAGAAACACCGGGGAGCTGTTTTTT
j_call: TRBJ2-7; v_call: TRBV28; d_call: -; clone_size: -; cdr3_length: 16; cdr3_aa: CASSSPGYGQFYEQYF; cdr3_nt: TGTGCCAGCAGTTCTCCGGGTTACGGACAGTTCTACGAGCAGTACTTC
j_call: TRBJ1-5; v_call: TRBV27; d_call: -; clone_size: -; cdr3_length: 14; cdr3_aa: CASSADGEVGPQHF; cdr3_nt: TGTGCCAGCAGTGCGGACGGCGAGGTGGGGCCCCAGCATTTT
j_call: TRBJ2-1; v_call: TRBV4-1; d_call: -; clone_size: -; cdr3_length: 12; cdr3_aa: CASSQVAGAQFF; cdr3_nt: TGCGCCAGCAGCCAGGTCGCGGGGGCGCAGTTCTTC
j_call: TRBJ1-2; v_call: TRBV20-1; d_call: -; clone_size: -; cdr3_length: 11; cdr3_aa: CSAKDERGYTF; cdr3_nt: TGCAGTGCCAAGGACGAACGAGGCTACACCTTC
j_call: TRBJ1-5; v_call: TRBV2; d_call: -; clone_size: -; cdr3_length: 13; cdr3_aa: CASKSDSNQPQHF; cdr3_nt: TGTGCCAGCAAGTCTGATAGCAATCAGCCCCAGCATTTT
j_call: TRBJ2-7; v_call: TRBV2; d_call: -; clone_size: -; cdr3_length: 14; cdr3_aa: CASTLTDSSYEQYF; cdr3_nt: TGTGCCAGCACCCTGACGGATAGCTCCTACGAGCAGTACTTC
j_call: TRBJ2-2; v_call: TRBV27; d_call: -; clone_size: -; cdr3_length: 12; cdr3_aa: CASSLISGELFF; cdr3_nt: TGTGCCAGCAGTTTAATATCTGGGGAGCTGTTTTTT
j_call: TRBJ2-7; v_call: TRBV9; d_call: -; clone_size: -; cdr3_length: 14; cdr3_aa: CASSVLDRTYEQYF; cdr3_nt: TGTGCCAGCAGCGTACTCGACAGAACCTACGAGCAGTACTTC
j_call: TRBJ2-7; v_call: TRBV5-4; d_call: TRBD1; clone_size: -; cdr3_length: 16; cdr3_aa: CASSLGQGRSDYEQYF; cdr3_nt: TGTGCCAGCAGCCTGGGACAGGGTAGGTCGGACTACGAGCAGTACTTC
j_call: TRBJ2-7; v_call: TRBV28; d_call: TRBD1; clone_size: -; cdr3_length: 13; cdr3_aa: CASSSDRVNEQYF; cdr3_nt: TGTGCCAGCAGTTCGGACAGGGTGAACGAGCAGTACTTC
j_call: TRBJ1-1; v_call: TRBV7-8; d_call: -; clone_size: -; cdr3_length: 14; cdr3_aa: CASSLAEGRAEAFF; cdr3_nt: TGTGCCAGCAGCTTAGCGGAGGGAAGAGCTGAAGCTTTCTTT
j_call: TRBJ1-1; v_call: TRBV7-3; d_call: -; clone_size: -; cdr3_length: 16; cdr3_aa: CASSLGGAESGTEAFF; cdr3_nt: TGTGCCAGCAGCTTAGGGGGCGCGGAAAGTGGCACTGAAGCTTTCTTT